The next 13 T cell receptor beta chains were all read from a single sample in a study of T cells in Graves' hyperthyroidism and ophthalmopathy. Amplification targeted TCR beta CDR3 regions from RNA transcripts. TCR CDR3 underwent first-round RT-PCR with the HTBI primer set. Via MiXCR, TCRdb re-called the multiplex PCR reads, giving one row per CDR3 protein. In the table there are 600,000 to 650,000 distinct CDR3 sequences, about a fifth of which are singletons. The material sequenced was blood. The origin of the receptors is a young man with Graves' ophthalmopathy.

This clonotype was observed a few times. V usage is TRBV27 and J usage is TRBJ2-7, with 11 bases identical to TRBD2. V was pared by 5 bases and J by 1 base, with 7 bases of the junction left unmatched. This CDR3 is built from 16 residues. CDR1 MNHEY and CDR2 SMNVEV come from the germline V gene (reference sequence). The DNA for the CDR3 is TGTGCCAGCAGTCCCCCGGGACTAGCGGATTCCTACGAGCAGTACTTC. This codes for CASSPPGLADSYEQYF.

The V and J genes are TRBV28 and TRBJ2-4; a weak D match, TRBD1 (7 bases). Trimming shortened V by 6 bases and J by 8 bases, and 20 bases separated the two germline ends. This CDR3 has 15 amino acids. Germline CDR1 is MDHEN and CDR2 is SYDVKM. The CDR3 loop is CASSQKRRGTDIQYF. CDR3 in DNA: TGTGCCAGCAGCCAGAAGAGGAGGGGGACAGACATTCAGTACTTC.

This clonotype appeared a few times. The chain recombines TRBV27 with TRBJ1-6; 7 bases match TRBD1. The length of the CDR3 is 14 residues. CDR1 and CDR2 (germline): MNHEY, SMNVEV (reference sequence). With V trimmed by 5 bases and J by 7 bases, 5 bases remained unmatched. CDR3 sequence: CASSLTGFNSPLHF. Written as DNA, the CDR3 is TGTGCCAGCAGTCTGACAGGGTTCAATTCACCCCTCCACTTT.

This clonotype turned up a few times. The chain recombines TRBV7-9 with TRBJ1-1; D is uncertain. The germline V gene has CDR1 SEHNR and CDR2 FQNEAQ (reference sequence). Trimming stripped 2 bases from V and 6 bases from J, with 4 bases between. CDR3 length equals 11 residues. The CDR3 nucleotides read TGTGCCAGCAGCTTATCGGCTGAAGCTTTCTTT. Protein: CASSLSAEAFF.

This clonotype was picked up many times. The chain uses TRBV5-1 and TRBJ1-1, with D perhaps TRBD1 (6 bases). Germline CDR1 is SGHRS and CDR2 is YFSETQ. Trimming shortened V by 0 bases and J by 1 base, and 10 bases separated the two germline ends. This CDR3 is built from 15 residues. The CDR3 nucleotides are TGCGCCAGCAGCTTGGAGGCCAGGGGGAACACTGAAGCTTTCTTT. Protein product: CASSLEARGNTEAFF.

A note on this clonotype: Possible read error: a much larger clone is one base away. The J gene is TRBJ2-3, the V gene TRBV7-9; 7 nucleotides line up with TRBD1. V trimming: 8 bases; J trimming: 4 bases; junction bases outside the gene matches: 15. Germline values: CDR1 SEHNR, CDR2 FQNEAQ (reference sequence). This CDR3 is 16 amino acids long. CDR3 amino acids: CASGNPTGYGADTQYF. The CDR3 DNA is TGTGCCAGCGGCAACCCGACAGGGTATGGCGCAGATACGCAGTATTTT.

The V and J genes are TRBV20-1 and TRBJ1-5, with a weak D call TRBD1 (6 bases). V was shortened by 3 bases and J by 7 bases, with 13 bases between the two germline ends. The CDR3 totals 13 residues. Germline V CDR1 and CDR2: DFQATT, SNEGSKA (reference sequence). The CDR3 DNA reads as TGCAGTGCTAGCAGGGGAAGAGGCCAGCCCCAGCATTTT. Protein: CSASRGRGQPQHF.

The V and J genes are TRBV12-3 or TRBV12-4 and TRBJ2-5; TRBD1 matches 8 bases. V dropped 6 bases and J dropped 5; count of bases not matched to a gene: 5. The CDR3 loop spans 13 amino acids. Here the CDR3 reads CASSQGQEETQYF. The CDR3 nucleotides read TGTGCCAGCAGCCAGGGACAGGAGGAGACCCAGTACTTC.

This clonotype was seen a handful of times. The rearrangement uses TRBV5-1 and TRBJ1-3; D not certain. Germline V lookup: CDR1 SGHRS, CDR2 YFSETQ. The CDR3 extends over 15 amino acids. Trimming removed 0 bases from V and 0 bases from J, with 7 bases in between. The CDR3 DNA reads TGCGCCAGCAGCTTGGGAGGCGACTCTGGAAACACCATATATTTT. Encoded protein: CASSLGGDSGNTIYF. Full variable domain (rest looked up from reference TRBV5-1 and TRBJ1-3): KAGVTQTPRYLIKTRGQQVTLSCSPISGHRSVSWYQQTPGQGLQFLFEYFSETQRNKGNFPGRFSGRQFSNSRSEMNVSTLELGDSALYLCASSLGGDSGNTIYFGEGSWLTVV.

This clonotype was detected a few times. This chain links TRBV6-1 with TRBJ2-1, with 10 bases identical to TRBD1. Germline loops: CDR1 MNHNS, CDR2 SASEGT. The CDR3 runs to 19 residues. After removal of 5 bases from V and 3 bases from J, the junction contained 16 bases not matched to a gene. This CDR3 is CASSSTRSDRGRLYNEQFF. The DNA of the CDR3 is TGTGCCAGCAGTTCTACACGCTCCGACAGGGGGCGCCTCTACAATGAGCAGTTCTTC.

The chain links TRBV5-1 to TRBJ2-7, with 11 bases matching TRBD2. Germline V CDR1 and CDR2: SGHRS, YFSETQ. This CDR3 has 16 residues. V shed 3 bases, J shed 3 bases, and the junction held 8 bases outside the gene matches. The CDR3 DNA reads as TGCGCCAGCAGCTGGGGGCCCGGGACTAGCGGCTACGAGCAGTACTTC. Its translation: CASSWGPGTSGYEQYF.

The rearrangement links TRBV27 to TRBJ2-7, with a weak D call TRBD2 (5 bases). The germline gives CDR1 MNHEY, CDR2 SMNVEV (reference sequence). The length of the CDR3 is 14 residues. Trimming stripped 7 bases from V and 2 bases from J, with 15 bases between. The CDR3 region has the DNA TGTGCCAGCAAGGCGGGCCAGGAACCCTACGAGCAGTACTTC. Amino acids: CASKAGQEPYEQYF.

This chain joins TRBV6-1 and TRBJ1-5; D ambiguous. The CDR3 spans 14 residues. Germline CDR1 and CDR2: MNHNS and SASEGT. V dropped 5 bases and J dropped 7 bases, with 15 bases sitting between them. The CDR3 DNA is TGTGCCAGCAGTTCAACCCTAACAGAACAGCCCCAGCATTTT. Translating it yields CASSSTLTEQPQHF.